The 6 T cell receptor beta chains reported below all come from one sample, sequenced in a study of OX40 agonist ivuxolimab in advanced cancers. TCRdb keeps only in-frame clones here, not all; method: immunoSEQ multiplex PCR. The data contain tens of thousands of clones, approximately 91% of them singletons. This sample comprised CD4+ or CD8+ T cells sorted from blood, obtained in a trial of the OX40 agonist ivuxolimab. These receptor sequences come from an adult with an advanced solid tumor such as melanoma, head and neck, liver or kidney cancer.

This clone was found a few times. The chain employs TRBV28 and TRBJ1-1, with TRBD1 matching over 8 bases. Per germline, CDR1 MDHEN and CDR2 SYDVKM. The CDR3 totals 15 residues. The V gene end was trimmed by 3 bases and the J gene end by 3 bases; junction bases not matched to a gene: 6. CDR3: CASSLIDRGHTEAFF. The DNA for the CDR3 is TGTGCCAGCAGTTTGATTGACAGGGGTCACACTGAAGCTTTCTTT.

This sequence joins TRBV11-2 and TRBJ2-3; D is unresolved. From germline, CDR1 is SGHAT and CDR2 FQNNGV. Deletions cut 5 bases from V and 5 bases from J, with 23 bases between. There are 17 residues in the CDR3. CDR3 bases: TGTGCCAGCAGCCAAGAACCGATGGCCCGGCGAGGAGATACGCAGTATTTT. This sequence encodes CASSQEPMARRGDTQYF.

This rearrangement joins TRBV28 to TRBJ2-7; perhaps TRBD1 as D (6 bases). The CDR3 loop spans 12 amino acids. V lost 6 bases and J 5 bases, leaving 11 bases between the germline ends. Germline loops: CDR1 MDHEN, CDR2 SYDVKM. The CDR3 nucleotides are TGTGCCAGCAGCGACAGGATCAACGAGCAGTACTTC. Its translation: CASSDRINEQYF.

This clone appeared a few times. The gene calls are TRBV18 and TRBJ1-1; no reliable D call. CDR3 length equals 13 residues. Germline CDR1 is KGHSH and CDR2 is LQKENI. Trimming left V 3 bases short and J 0 bases short, with 5 bases between. Here the CDR3 reads CASSPDMNTEAFF. The CDR3 nucleotides read TGTGCCAGCTCACCGGATATGAACACTGAAGCTTTCTTT.

The chain combines TRBV5-5 with TRBJ1-4; D not resolved. The germline V gene encodes CDR1 SGHKS and CDR2 YYEKEE (reference sequence). This CDR3 has 13 amino acids. The V gene lost 4 bases and the J gene lost 3 bases, with 7 bases spanning the gap. The CDR3 DNA is TGTGCCAGCAGCCCCTGGTCTAATGAAAAACTGTTTTTT. Its protein product is CASSPWSNEKLFF.

This clone occurred once. The chain is built from TRBV5-4 and TRBJ2-1, with D unclear. V was pared by 0 bases and J by 6 bases, with 7 bases between. Germline CDR1 and CDR2: SGHNT and YYREEE (reference sequence). This CDR3 is 13 amino acids long. For the CDR3, the DNA is TGTGCCAGCAGCTTGGTACCACTCAATGAGCAGTTCTTC. It yields the protein CASSLVPLNEQFF. The variable domain in full, completed from reference TRBV5-4 and TRBJ2-1, reads ETGVTQSPTHLIKTRGQQVTLRCSSQSGHNTVSWYQQALGQGPQFIFQYYREEENGRGNFPPRFSGLQFPNYSSELNVNALELDDSALYLCASSLVPLNEQFFGPGTRLTVL.